A selection of T cell receptor beta chains follows, all from one sample in a study of T cell responses to AZD1222 COVID-19 vaccine. The method was immunoSEQ multiplex PCR; TCRdb's version includes in-frame clones alone and lacks a portion of them. Of approximately 180,000 clones listed, approximately 91% were seen once; the top ten hold roughly 1.7%. Sequencing used peripheral blood, obtained on day 0 of AZD1222 vaccination. These receptors were taken from an adult in good health. Both conserved end residues are part of each CDR3. D genes are given only for firm matches. Clone sizes are given selectively: once, few, many, or a class where the clone is expanded.

D gene	clone size	V gene	J gene	CDR3 protein	CDR3 DNA
NA	NA	TRBV10-2	TRBJ1-1	CASRIQGNTEAFF	TGCGCCAGCAGGATACAGGGGAACACTGAAGCTTTCTTT
NA	NA	TRBV28	TRBJ2-1	CASSGDSYNEQFF	TGTGCCAGCTCCGGCGACTCCTACAATGAGCAGTTCTTC
NA	NA	TRBV6-4	TRBJ2-2	CASSRGDITGELFF	TGTGCCAGCAGTCGGGGGGACATTACCGGGGAGCTGTTTTTT
TRBD1	NA	TRBV28	TRBJ2-3	CASSTGQARADTQYF	TGTGCCAGCAGCACGGGACAGGCAAGGGCAGATACGCAGTATTTT
NA	NA	TRBV2	TRBJ1-2	CASSGRDSGVNGYTF	TGTGCCAGCAGTGGGCGGGACTCGGGGGTAAATGGCTACACCTTC
NA	many	TRBV11-2	TRBJ2-7	CASSLEASYEQYF	TGTGCCAGCAGCTTAGAAGCTTCCTACGAGCAGTACTTC
NA	NA	TRBV3-1/TRBV3-2	TRBJ2-7	CASSQEGPTGHYEQYF	TGTGCCAGCAGCCAGGAGGGACCGACAGGACACTACGAGCAGTACTTC
TRBD1	NA	TRBV7-3	TRBJ1-2	CASSFRDRGGYGYTF	TGTGCCAGCAGCTTCCGGGACAGGGGAGGCTATGGCTACACCTTC
TRBD2	NA	TRBV19	TRBJ2-3	CASSLASGSRTQYF	TGTGCCAGTAGTCTGGCTAGCGGGAGTCGTACGCAGTATTTT
TRBD1	few	TRBV28	TRBJ2-3	CASSQITGTGVRDTQYF	TGTGCCAGCAGCCAAATAACCGGGACAGGGGTTAGAGATACGCAGTATTTT
TRBD2	NA	TRBV7-6	TRBJ2-1	CASSLPLAGGREQFF	TGTGCCAGCAGCTTACCACTAGCGGGAGGGCGTGAGCAGTTCTTC
TRBD1	NA	TRBV4-2	TRBJ2-5	CASSQDSRGETQYF	TGTGCCAGCAGCCAAGATAGCAGGGGGGAGACCCAGTACTTC
NA	NA	TRBV11-2	TRBJ1-3	CASSASGSGNTIYF	TGTGCCAGCAGCGCTTCAGGCTCTGGAAACACCATATATTTT
NA	NA	TRBV9	TRBJ1-5	CASSVTSNQPQHF	TGTGCCAGCAGCGTTACTAGCAATCAGCCCCAGCATTTT
NA	NA	TRBV19	TRBJ2-2	CASSMTSLNTGELFF	TGTGCCAGTAGTATGACATCCCTCAACACCGGGGAGCTGTTTTTT
NA	NA	TRBV3-1/TRBV3-2	TRBJ2-5	CASTPTGGETQYF	TGTGCCAGCACCCCGACAGGCGGGGAGACCCAGTACTTC
TRBD1	once	TRBV5-1	TRBJ2-6	CASSPGQTGANVLTF	TGCGCCAGCAGCCCGGGACAGACTGGGGCCAACGTCCTGACTTTC
TRBD1	NA	TRBV4-1	TRBJ1-3	CASSLSGQAGGNTIYF	TGCGCCAGCAGCCTATCCGGACAGGCAGGCGGAAACACCATATATTTT
TRBD1	NA	TRBV6-2/TRBV6-3	TRBJ2-2	CASSYQPGQGTNTGELFF	TGTGCCAGCAGTTACCAGCCCGGACAGGGTACGAACACCGGGGAGCTGTTTTTT
TRBD2	NA	TRBV7-9	TRBJ2-1	CASLWTSVDEQFF	TGTGCCAGCCTGTGGACTAGTGTCGATGAGCAGTTCTTC
NA	NA	TRBV29-1	TRBJ2-3	CSVDRYTDTQYF	TGCAGCGTTGACAGGTACACAGATACGCAGTATTTT
NA	once	TRBV24-1	TRBJ2-5	CATTGTAGTQYF	TGTGCCACCACCGGGACCGCCGGGACCCAGTACTTC
NA	NA	TRBV7-2	TRBJ1-5	CASSSTGINQPQHF	TGTGCCAGCAGCTCAACAGGGATCAATCAGCCCCAGCATTTT
TRBD2	NA	TRBV9	TRBJ2-2	CASSVGGSGTGELFF	TGTGCCAGCAGCGTAGGCGGGAGCGGAACCGGGGAGCTGTTTTTT
NA	NA	TRBV6-1	TRBJ1-6	CASSVTGITYNSPLHF	TGTGCCAGCAGTGTGACAGGCATAACCTATAATTCACCCCTCCACTTT
NA	NA	TRBV2	TRBJ1-4	CASSEAVGTGNRFF	NA
NA	few	TRBV15	TRBJ1-5	CATSRYRASNQPQHF	TGTGCCACCAGCAGGTACAGGGCTAGCAATCAGCCCCAGCATTTT
NA	NA	TRBV19	TRBJ1-5	CASSQLDSVGQPQHF	TGTGCCAGTAGTCAACTCGACAGTGTAGGGCAGCCCCAGCATTTT
NA	NA	TRBV9	TRBJ2-1	CASSVVLADEQFF	TGTGCCAGCAGCGTAGTGCTAGCCGATGAGCAGTTCTTC
NA	NA	TRBV3-1/TRBV3-2	TRBJ1-3	CASSQDARSGNTIYF	TGTGCCAGCAGCCAAGATGCCCGCTCTGGAAACACCATATATTTT
TRBD1	NA	TRBV5-1	TRBJ1-6	CASSSRDSNSPLHF	TGCGCCAGCAGCTCAAGGGACAGTAATTCACCCCTCCACTTT
NA	NA	TRBV6-1	TRBJ2-1	CASSETANNEQFF	TGTGCCAGCAGTGAAACAGCCAACAATGAGCAGTTCTTC
TRBD1	NA	TRBV5-8	TRBJ2-2	CASTIRGTAKAGELFF	TGTGCCAGCACTATCCGTGGGACAGCGAAGGCCGGGGAGCTGTTTTTT
NA	NA	TRBV4-2	TRBJ1-3	CASSQVGTGNTIYF	TGTGCCAGCAGCCAAGTAGGGACTGGAAACACCATATATTTT
TRBD2	NA	TRBV18	TRBJ2-7	CASSPGLAEISSYEQYF	TGTGCCAGCTCACCGGGACTAGCGGAAATAAGCTCCTACGAGCAGTACTTC
NA	once	TRBV6-5	TRBJ1-5	CASNYNSNQPQHF	TGTGCCAGCAATTATAATAGCAATCAGCCCCAGCATTTT
TRBD2	NA	TRBV6-1	TRBJ2-1	CASSARTSGGRGEQFF	TGTGCCAGCAGTGCCCGGACTAGCGGGGGCCGCGGTGAGCAGTTCTTC
NA	NA	TRBV18	TRBJ2-6	CASSLGGANVLTF	TGTGCCAGCTCACTAGGCGGGGCCAACGTCCTGACTTTC
TRBD1	NA	TRBV10-3	TRBJ1-2	CAISSARGQDGYTF	TGTGCCATCAGTTCCGCGAGGGGGCAGGATGGCTACACCTTC